The next 31 T cell receptor beta chains were all read from a single sample in a study of shared clonotypes between healthy human individuals. Using immunoSEQ multiplex PCR, the repertoire was profiled, and TCRdb retains in-frame clones only, with some absent. The data contain some 2,500,000 clones, 93% of them singletons. Sequencing was done on a sample of naive CD4+ T cells from PBMCs. Subset denoted: CD45RA+ positively selected. These receptors were obtained from a man younger than 35 in good health. Some clones in this sample may be carry-over from other donors' samples.

This clone appeared a few times. This chain links TRBV30 with TRBJ1-1, with D maybe TRBD1 (6 bases). Germline V lookup: CDR1 GTSNPN, CDR2 SVGIG (reference sequence). V lost 3 bases to trimming and J lost 0 bases, with 23 bases between them. The CDR3 extends over 18 amino acids. The CDR3 coding sequence is TGTGCCTGGAGATTCGCCATGGGGGGCCCTACTTTGAACACTGAAGCTTTCTTT. Translation: CAWRFAMGGPTLNTEAFF.

The genes are TRBV7-2 and TRBJ2-7, with D perhaps TRBD1 or TRBD2 (6 bases each). This CDR3 comprises 16 residues. V dropped 1 base and J dropped 3 bases, with 16 bases sitting between them. The germline V gene encodes CDR1 SGHTA and CDR2 FQGNSA. CDR3 bases: TGTGCCAGCAGCTTAGGGCTCTGGGGGGCAAGCTACGAGCAGTACTTC. Protein: CASSLGLWGASYEQYF.

With respect to this clone: At the DNA level, this CDR3 is encoded by other sequences in the same sample as well. V and J are TRBV2 and TRBJ1-5, with 8 positions matching TRBD1. The CDR3 spans 14 residues. Germline lookup yields CDR1 SNHLY and CDR2 FYNNEI. J gave up 5 bases and V 4 bases, and 4 bases lay outside the gene matches. CDR3 nucleotide sequence: TGTGCCAGCAGTGGGACAGGGAGAGATCAGCCCCAGCATTTT. Protein product: CASSGTGRDQPQHF.

The V call is TRBV7-3, the J call TRBJ2-1; 10 bases align to TRBD2. CDR3 size: 14 residues. The junction had 4 bases not matched to a gene; V was cut back by 5 bases and J by 6 bases. Germline V gene lookup returns CDR1 SGHTA and CDR2 FQGTGA. CDR3 in amino acids: CASSPRLAGNEQFF. The CDR3 region has the DNA TGTGCCAGCAGCCCGAGACTAGCGGGCAATGAGCAGTTCTTC.

The chain links TRBV6-5 to TRBJ1-2; D remains unclear. The germline V and J ends were trimmed by 6 bases and 7 bases, with 12 bases remaining between them. There are 12 residues in the CDR3. Germline V gene lookup returns CDR1 MNHEY and CDR2 SVGAGI. For the CDR3, the DNA is TGTGCCAGCAGGATGCGTGGAGGTGGCTACACCTTC. Translation: CASRMRGGGYTF.

V and J are TRBV28 and TRBJ1-5; D may be TRBD1 (5 bases). The CDR3 has 14 residues. V was shortened by 7 bases and J by 1 base, with 11 bases between the two germline ends. Germline-derived CDR1 and CDR2 are MDHEN and SYDVKM. CDR3 loop: CASKTQASNQPQHF. The CDR3 DNA follows: TGTGCCAGCAAAACACAGGCAAGCAATCAGCCCCAGCATTTT.

This clone appeared a single time. The chain recombines TRBV28 with TRBJ2-3; TRBD2 aligns across 8 bases. The germline gives CDR1 MDHEN, CDR2 SYDVKM. After removal of 5 bases from V and 10 bases from J, the junction contained 5 bases not matched to a gene. The CDR3 spans 12 residues. CDR3 DNA sequence: TGTGCCAGCAGTCCACTAGCGGAGGCGCAGTATTTT. Residues: CASSPLAEAQYF.

CDR3 residues: CASSTASFAADTQYF. Here the CDR3 DNA reads TGTGCCAGTAGTACGGCTAGTTTTGCCGCAGATACGCAGTATTTT. The V call is TRBV19, the J call TRBJ2-3, with D hard to call. V was clipped by 4 bases and J by 4 bases, with 15 bases between them. The CDR3 runs to 15 residues. The germline gives CDR1 LNHDA, CDR2 SQIVND (reference sequence). The whole variable domain, filled in from reference TRBV19 and TRBJ2-3, reads DGGITQSPKYLFRKEGQNVTLSCEQNLNHDAMYWYRQDPGQGLRLIYYSQIVNDFQKGDIAEGYSVSREKKESFPLTVTSAQKNPTAFYLCASSTASFAADTQYFGPGTRLTVL.

The chain recombines TRBV6-1 with TRBJ2-3; perhaps TRBD1 as D (5 bases). The CDR3 is 13 residues long. V shed 9 bases and J shed 2 bases, with 12 bases lying between them. Germline CDR1 MNHNS, CDR2 SASEGT. CDR3 DNA: TGTGCCAGTGTCAGGGTTAACACAGATACGCAGTATTTT. Its protein is CASVRVNTDTQYF.

The chain recombines TRBV15 with TRBJ2-7, with D possibly TRBD1 on 6 matching bases. CDR3 length equals 13 residues. With 8 bases removed from V and 2 bases from J, the gap between germline ends came to 13 bases. The V gene's germline CDR1 is LNHNV and CDR2 YYDKDF (reference sequence). For the CDR3, the DNA is TGTGCCACCTCAGGGGACACCGCCTACGAGCAGTACTTC. This translates into CATSGDTAYEQYF.

This rearrangement joins TRBV28 to TRBJ1-5; unclear D gene. Germline V gives CDR1 MDHEN, CDR2 SYDVKM. This CDR3 has 13 residues. Trimming removed 6 bases at V and 3 bases at J, with 9 bases between. The CDR3 DNA reads TGTGCCAGCAGCGGGCAGATCAATCAGCCCCAGCATTTT. It is translated as CASSGQINQPQHF.

This clone was counted a few times. J is TRBJ1-2 and V is TRBV19, with 7 positions matching TRBD1. This CDR3 has 13 residues. V trimming: 3 bases; J trimming: 2 bases; junction bases outside the gene matches: 0. The V gene's germline CDR1 is LNHDA and CDR2 SQIVND (reference sequence). The CDR3 loop reads CASSMGQNYGYTF. In nucleotides, the CDR3 is TGTGCCAGTAGTATGGGACAGAACTATGGCTACACCTTC.

The chain couples TRBV2 to TRBJ2-1; 7 bases agree with TRBD1. Germline lookup yields CDR1 SNHLY and CDR2 FYNNEI. The CDR3 is made up of 13 amino acids. Germline trimming cut 6 bases from V and 7 bases from J; bases unmatched to any gene: 6. The CDR3 loop is CASSLDRANEQFF. The CDR3 nucleotides are TGTGCCAGCAGCTTAGACAGGGCTAATGAGCAGTTCTTC. The complete variable domain, with remaining parts taken from reference TRBV2 and TRBJ2-1, reads EPEVTQTPSHQVTQMGQEVILRCVPISNHLYFYWYRQILGQKVEFLVSFYNNEISEKSEIFDDQFSVERPDGSNFTLKIRSTKLEDSAMYFCASSLDRANEQFFGPGTRLTVL.

V usage is TRBV5-1 and J usage is TRBJ2-1; D remains ambiguous. V was trimmed by 3 bases and J by 5 bases, leaving 15 bases between them. CDR3 size: 15 residues. CDR1 is SGHRS, CDR2 YFSETQ, per germline. The CDR3 DNA sequence: TGCGCCAGCAGCTCCTTACCGGGTAATAACAATGAGCAGTTCTTC. Translated, it gives CASSSLPGNNNEQFF.

V and J are TRBV18 and TRBJ1-3; D is ambiguous. The CDR3 covers 16 residues. V lost 3 bases and J lost 0, with 12 bases in between. The germline V gene has CDR1 KGHSH and CDR2 LQKENI. CDR3 sequence: CASSPSRTNSGNTIYF. The CDR3 coding sequence is TGTGCCAGCTCACCGTCCAGGACTAACTCTGGAAACACCATATATTTT.

This clone was detected once. The gene calls are TRBV6-5 and TRBJ2-3; possible D gene TRBD2, 6 bases. Germline CDR1 and CDR2: MNHEY and SVGAGI. V was cut by 5 bases and J by 5 bases, with 17 bases left in between. The CDR3 extends over 15 amino acids. The CDR3: CASSRAGSGGDTQYF. In nucleotides, the CDR3 is TGTGCCAGCAGTAGAGCGGGTTCAGGTGGAGATACGCAGTATTTT.

The chain is built from TRBV7-9 and TRBJ1-5, with D possibly being TRBD1 (5 bases). The CDR3 has 17 amino acids. The germline gives CDR1 SEHNR, CDR2 FQNEAQ (reference sequence). Trimming stripped 1 base from V and 2 bases from J, with 15 bases between. The CDR3 spells CASSLGPPRGGNQPQHF. CDR3 nucleotides: TGTGCCAGCAGCTTAGGACCACCCCGGGGGGGCAATCAGCCCCAGCATTTT.

The rearrangement links TRBV9 to TRBJ1-2; D unresolved. CDR3 size: 14 residues. The V gene's germline CDR1 is SGDLS and CDR2 YYNGEE. The ends were cut back, 0 bases at V and 4 bases at J, with 10 bases in the middle. The DNA for the CDR3 is TGTGCCAGCAGCGTAGCTGACCTCCTCTATGGCTACACCTTC. It yields the protein CASSVADLLYGYTF.

This rearrangement joins TRBV15 to TRBJ1-1; no clear D gene. The CDR3 extends over 14 amino acids. Looked up from germline, CDR1 is LNHNV and CDR2 is YYDKDF (reference sequence). V was shortened by 1 base and J by 5 bases, with 11 bases between the two germline ends. CDR3 DNA: TGTGCCACCAGCAGAGGGTTCCGGGGAACTGAAGCTTTCTTT. This gives the protein CATSRGFRGTEAFF.

The chain links TRBV10-1 to TRBJ2-7, with 9 positions matching TRBD1. CDR1 and CDR2 from the germline V gene are WNHNN and SYGVQD (reference sequence). With V trimmed by 5 bases and J by 1 base, 3 bases remained unmatched. This CDR3 is 14 amino acids long. The CDR3 sequence: CASSLDRGSYEQYF. Written as DNA, the CDR3 is TGCGCCAGCAGTCTGGACAGGGGTTCCTACGAGCAGTACTTC.

The chain carries TRBV28 and TRBJ2-7; D perhaps matches TRBD2 (6 bases). Looked up from germline, CDR1 is MDHEN and CDR2 is SYDVKM. The CDR3 is made up of 17 amino acids. The V and J ends lost 6 bases and 1 base respectively, with 22 bases between them. The CDR3 DNA reads TGTGCCAGCAGCCCCCTTAGATTCCAGCGGGCTTCCTACGAGCAGTACTTC. Amino acids: CASSPLRFQRASYEQYF. Using reference TRBV28 and TRBJ2-7 for the parts outside the CDR3, the full variable domain is DVKVTQSSRYLVKRTGEKVFLECVQDMDHENMFWYRQDPGLGLRLIYFSYDVKMKEKGDIPEGYSVSREKKERFSLILESASTNQTSMYLCASSPLRFQRASYEQYFGPGTRLTVT.

CDR3 bases: TGTGCCAGCAGCCAAGAGTCCGTACAGGGTAGGGAAAAACTGTTTTTT. It codes for CASSQESVQGREKLFF. The rearrangement links TRBV4-2 to TRBJ1-4; weak D call: TRBD1 (6 bases). In germline, CDR1 is LGHNA, CDR2 YNFKEQ. V shed 0 bases and J shed 8 bases, with 16 bases lying between them. The length of the CDR3 is 16 residues.

Comment on this clone: Other DNA sequences of this sample code for an identical CDR3. V gene TRBV5-1 combines with J gene TRBJ2-5, with TRBD1 matching 11 bases. This CDR3 contains 15 residues. V shed 0 bases and J 5 bases; nucleotides not matched to a gene: 3. The germline CDR1 and CDR2 sequences are SGHRS and YFSETQ. The CDR3 here is CASSLGTGGWETQYF. CDR3 nucleotide sequence: TGCGCCAGCAGCTTGGGGACAGGGGGCTGGGAGACCCAGTACTTC.

The chain joins TRBV7-8 to TRBJ1-1; 7 nucleotides align to TRBD1. CDR3 size: 15 residues. Germline CDR1 SGHVS, CDR2 FQNEAQ. V lost 5 bases to trimming and J lost 1 base; unmatched junction nucleotides: 7. In DNA form, the CDR3 reads TGTGCCAGCAGCCCGAGACAGGGATCGAACACTGAAGCTTTCTTT. It translates to CASSPRQGSNTEAFF.

The gene calls are TRBV5-1 and TRBJ2-2, with D perhaps TRBD1 or TRBD2 (5 bases each). Per germline, CDR1 SGHRS and CDR2 YFSETQ. CDR3 size: 14 residues. Trimming stripped 0 bases from V and 6 bases from J, with 9 bases between. The CDR3 loop reads CASSLAGAAGELFF. CDR3 DNA sequence: TGCGCCAGCAGCTTGGCCGGGGCAGCCGGGGAGCTGTTTTTT.

Regarding this clone: Other DNA sequences in the sample encode the same CDR3. V usage is TRBV5-1 and J usage is TRBJ1-4; TRBD1 matches at 8 bases. Germline V CDR1 and CDR2: SGHRS, YFSETQ. This CDR3 is built from 15 residues. Losses at the gene ends were 1 base for V and 8 bases for J; bases not matched to a gene: 7. Written as DNA, the CDR3 is TGCGCCAGCAGCTTGCTCGGGACAGGTAACGAAAAACTGTTTTTT. As protein: CASSLLGTGNEKLFF.

V is TRBV7-3 and J is TRBJ2-3; weak D call: TRBD2 (6 bases). CDR3 length: 15 amino acids. V lost 6 bases and J lost 1, with 14 bases in between. The germline V gene encodes CDR1 SGHTA and CDR2 FQGTGA. In DNA, the CDR3 is TGTGCCAGCAGTTATTCTAGCGCGCGCACAGATACGCAGTATTTT. This gives the protein CASSYSSARTDTQYF.

To note about this clone: Distinct nucleotide sequences in the sample also encode this CDR3. V and J are TRBV5-1 and TRBJ2-2, with TRBD2 matching over 10 bases. This CDR3 has 16 residues. With V trimmed by 4 bases and J by 4 bases, 7 bases remained unmatched. Per germline, CDR1 SGHRS and CDR2 YFSETQ. The CDR3 protein is CASSLPGLAATGELFF. CDR3 coding DNA: TGCGCCAGCAGCCTACCCGGACTAGCGGCCACCGGGGAGCTGTTTTTT.

The CDR3 sequence: CAWRARAGPSTEAFF. Written as DNA, the CDR3 is TGTGCCTGGAGAGCCAGGGCAGGGCCTTCCACTGAAGCTTTCTTT. The chain links TRBV30 to TRBJ1-1, with D possibly matching TRBD1 (5 bases). V was pared by 3 bases and J by 4 bases, with 18 bases between. The CDR3 totals 15 residues. CDR1 and CDR2 (germline): GTSNPN, SVGIG (reference sequence).

V gene TRBV15 combines with J gene TRBJ2-3; D ambiguous. The V gene's germline CDR1 is LNHNV and CDR2 YYDKDF (reference sequence). Trimming left V 1 base short and J 5 bases short, with 10 bases between. This CDR3 spans 14 amino acids. The CDR3 is CATSRGKLGDTQYF. CDR3 in DNA: TGTGCCACCAGCAGAGGAAAACTGGGAGATACGCAGTATTTT.

Comment on this clone: Other DNA sequences in the sample encode the same CDR3. The genes are TRBV18 and TRBJ2-7; 8 nucleotides align to TRBD1. Trimming cost V 3 bases and J 3 bases; bases outside gene matches: 4. Germline V gene lookup returns CDR1 KGHSH and CDR2 LQKENI. This CDR3 is built from 14 residues. DNA of the CDR3: TGTGCCAGCTCACCCCTCGACAGGGGCTACGAGCAGTACTTC. Residues: CASSPLDRGYEQYF.